The 10 T cell receptor beta chains presented below share a single source sample, sequenced in a study of T cells in Graves' hyperthyroidism and ophthalmopathy. The source material, RNA transcripts, was used to amplify TCR beta CDR3 regions. First-round RT-PCR of the TCR CDR3 relied on the HTBI primer set. One entry per CDR3 protein results from TCRdb running MiXCR on the multiplex PCR reads. Here the sample spans about 590,000 distinct CDR3 sequences, about 15% being singletons. The sequenced sample consisted of blood. The receptors here all came from a woman aged 25 to 39 with Graves' hyperthyroidism.

The rearrangement links TRBV29-1 to TRBJ2-3, with D possibly TRBD1 on 6 matching bases. Trimming took off 4 bases at V and 2 bases at J, with 19 bases between the two ends. The CDR3 has 16 amino acids. From germline, CDR1 is SQVTM and CDR2 ANQGSEA. This CDR3 reads CSVVGWVGGITDTQYF. In nucleotides, the CDR3 is TGCAGCGTTGTCGGATGGGTAGGGGGTATCACAGATACGCAGTATTTT.

This clonotype was observed at least ten times. V is TRBV6-2 or TRBV6-3 and J is TRBJ2-1, with TRBD2 matching 13 bases. After removal of 6 bases from V and 0 bases from J, the junction contained 5 bases not matched to a gene. Germline CDR1 is MNHEY and CDR2 is SVGEGT. The CDR3 has 17 amino acids. The CDR3 is CASSHRTSGSSYNEQFF. DNA for the CDR3: TGTGCCAGCAGCCACCGGACTAGCGGGAGCTCCTACAATGAGCAGTTCTTC.

The chain employs TRBV7-9 and TRBJ2-5; 9 bases are shared with TRBD1. The CDR3 runs to 15 residues. With V trimmed by 5 bases and J by 4 bases, 8 bases remained unmatched. Germline assignment: CDR1 SEHNR and CDR2 FQNEAQ (reference sequence). CDR3 residues: CASSTPRDRAETQYF. DNA of the CDR3: TGTGCCAGCAGCACTCCCCGGGACAGGGCAGAGACCCAGTACTTC.

This clonotype has ten or more counts. The chain links TRBV5-6 to TRBJ2-1; 8 bases map to TRBD1. Per the germline V gene, CDR1 is SGHDT and CDR2 is YYEEEE. This CDR3 contains 12 residues. J was trimmed by 8 bases and V by 4 bases; bases with no gene match: 2. The CDR3 DNA follows: TGTGCCAGCAGCGTGACAGGGGATGAGCAGTTCTTC. The encoded protein is CASSVTGDEQFF.

The CDR3 bases are TGTGCCAGCAGTGACAGGGCCGGAAACACCATATATTTT. This encodes CASSDRAGNTIYF. This chain connects TRBV2 to TRBJ1-3; tentatively, D is TRBD1 (5 bases). The CDR3 is 13 amino acids. Germline V lookup: CDR1 SNHLY, CDR2 FYNNEI. V dropped 3 bases and J dropped 4 bases, with 7 bases sitting between them.

This clonotype has a handful of counts. The rearrangement joins TRBV3-1 to TRBJ2-5, with TRBD2 identical over 8 bases. Germline CDR1 reads LGHDT; CDR2 reads YNNKEL (reference sequence). This CDR3 contains 14 residues. Germline trimming cut 3 bases from V and 10 bases from J; bases unmatched to any gene: 10. CDR3 nucleotide sequence: TGTGCCAGCAGCCACGGGGACGGGAGGGCCGGCCAGTACTTC. Its translation: CASSHGDGRAGQYF.

The table lists this clonotype with many counts. The V call is TRBV28, the J call TRBJ1-2; 7 positions agree with TRBD1. Germline trimming cut 10 bases from V and 3 bases from J; bases unmatched to any gene: 5. CDR1 and CDR2 from the germline V gene are MDHEN and SYDVKM. The CDR3 is 12 residues long. The DNA for the CDR3 is TGTGCCACCGAGGGGGCCTACTATGGCTACACCTTC. Amino acids: CATEGAYYGYTF.

The gene calls are TRBV11-2 and TRBJ2-5, with 8 bases aligning to TRBD2. CDR3 size: 16 residues. The trim removed 1 base at V and 6 bases at J, leaving 10 bases unmatched. CDR1 SGHAT and CDR2 FQNNGV come from the germline V gene. In DNA form, the CDR3 reads TGTGCCAGCAGCTTAGTTGTATCGGGAGGGCCGAAGACCCAGTACTTC. Encoded protein: CASSLVVSGGPKTQYF.

The genes are TRBV18 and TRBJ1-2; TRBD1 might be the D (5 bases). Trimming shortened V by 3 bases and J by 4 bases, and 12 bases separated the two germline ends. The CDR3 totals 14 residues. CDR1 is KGHSH, CDR2 LQKENI, per germline. DNA of the CDR3: TGTGCCAGCTCACCGGGACTGATAGTCTATGGCTACACCTTC. This codes for CASSPGLIVYGYTF.

This clonotype was counted ten times or more. The J gene is TRBJ2-1, the V gene TRBV29-1, with TRBD2 identical over 13 bases. The CDR3 is made up of 13 amino acids. With V trimmed by 6 bases and J by 9 bases, 5 bases remained unmatched. Germline V gene sequence: CDR1 SQVTM, CDR2 ANQGSEA. In nucleotides, the CDR3 is TGCAGCGTCCGGACTAGCGGGAGATCTGAGCAGTTCTTC. This translates into CSVRTSGRSEQFF.